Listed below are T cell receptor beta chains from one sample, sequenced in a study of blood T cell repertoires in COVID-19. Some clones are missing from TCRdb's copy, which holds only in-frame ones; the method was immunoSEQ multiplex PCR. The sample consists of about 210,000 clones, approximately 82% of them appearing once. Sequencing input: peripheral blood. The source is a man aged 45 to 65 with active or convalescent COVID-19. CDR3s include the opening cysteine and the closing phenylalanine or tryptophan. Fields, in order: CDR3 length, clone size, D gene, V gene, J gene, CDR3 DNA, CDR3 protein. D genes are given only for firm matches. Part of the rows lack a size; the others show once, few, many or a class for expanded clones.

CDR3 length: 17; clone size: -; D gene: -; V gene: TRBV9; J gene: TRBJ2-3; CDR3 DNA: TGTGCCAGCAGCCACCCTTACCCGGGGGTGAGCACAGATACGCAGTATTTT; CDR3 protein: CASSHPYPGVSTDTQYF
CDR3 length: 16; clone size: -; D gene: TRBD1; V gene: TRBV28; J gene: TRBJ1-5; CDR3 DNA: TGTGCCAGCAGTTTTGGTGGGACAGGGTATTATCAGCCCCAGCATTTT; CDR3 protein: CASSFGGTGYYQPQHF
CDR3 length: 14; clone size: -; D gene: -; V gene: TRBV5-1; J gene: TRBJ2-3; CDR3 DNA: TGCGCCAGCAGCGTTACTCAATCCACAGATACGCAGTATTTT; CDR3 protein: CASSVTQSTDTQYF
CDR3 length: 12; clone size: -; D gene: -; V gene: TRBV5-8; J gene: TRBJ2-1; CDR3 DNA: TGTGCCAGCAGCTTGAGCCGGTATAGCGGGTTCTTC; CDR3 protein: CASSLSRYSGFF
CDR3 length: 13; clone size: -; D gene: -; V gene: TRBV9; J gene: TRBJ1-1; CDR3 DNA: TGTGCCAGCAGCCCGACAGCAAACACTGAAGCTTTCTTT; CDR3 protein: CASSPTANTEAFF
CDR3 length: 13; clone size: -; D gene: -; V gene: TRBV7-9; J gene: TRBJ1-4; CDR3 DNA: TGTGCCAGCAGCTTAGGTATTAATGAAAAACTGTTTTTT; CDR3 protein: CASSLGINEKLFF
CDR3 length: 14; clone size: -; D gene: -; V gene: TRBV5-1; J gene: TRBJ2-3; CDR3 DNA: TGCGCCAGCAGCTTGGGCCAAGCCGGAGATACGCAGTATTTT; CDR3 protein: CASSLGQAGDTQYF
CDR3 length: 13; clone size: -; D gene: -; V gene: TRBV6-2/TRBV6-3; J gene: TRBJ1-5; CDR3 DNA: TGTGCCAGCAGTTACTCCGAGGGGGGGGCCCAGCATTTT; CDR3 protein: CASSYSEGGAQHF
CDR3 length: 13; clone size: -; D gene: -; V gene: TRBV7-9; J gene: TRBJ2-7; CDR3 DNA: TGTGCCAGCAGCTTCGGGACACACTACGAGCAGTACTTC; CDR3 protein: CASSFGTHYEQYF
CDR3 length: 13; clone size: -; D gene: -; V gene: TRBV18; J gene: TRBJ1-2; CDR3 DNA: TGTGCCAGCTCGGAAAACTACGACAGTGGCTACACCTTC; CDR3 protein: CASSENYDSGYTF
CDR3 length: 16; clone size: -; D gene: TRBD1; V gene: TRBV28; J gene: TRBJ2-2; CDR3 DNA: TGTGCCAGCAGTTTAAAAAGGACAGGCTCCACCGGGGAGCTGTTTTTT; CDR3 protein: CASSLKRTGSTGELFF
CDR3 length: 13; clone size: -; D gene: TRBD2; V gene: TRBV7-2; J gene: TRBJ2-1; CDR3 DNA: TGTGCCAGCAGGACTAGCGGATACAATGAGCAGTTCTTC; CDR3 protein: CASRTSGYNEQFF
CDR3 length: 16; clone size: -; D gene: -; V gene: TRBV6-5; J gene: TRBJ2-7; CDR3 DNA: TGTGCCAGCAGTTACTCGGGCGGACAGCGGACCTACGAGCAGTACTTC; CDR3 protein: CASSYSGGQRTYEQYF
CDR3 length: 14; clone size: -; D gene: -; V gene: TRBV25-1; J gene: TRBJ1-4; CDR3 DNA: TGTGCCAGCAGTGACGCCGGGAGTAAAGAAAAACTGTTTTTT; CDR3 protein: CASSDAGSKEKLFF
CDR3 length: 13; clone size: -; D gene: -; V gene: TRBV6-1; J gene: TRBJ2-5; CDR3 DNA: TGTGCCAGCAGTGAAGGGACTACGGAGACCCAGTACTTC; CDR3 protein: CASSEGTTETQYF
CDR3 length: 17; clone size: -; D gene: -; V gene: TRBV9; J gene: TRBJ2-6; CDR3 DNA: TGTGCCAGCAGCGTAGCTCAGGGGCGCGGTGGGGCCAACGTCCTGACTTTC; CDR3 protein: CASSVAQGRGGANVLTF
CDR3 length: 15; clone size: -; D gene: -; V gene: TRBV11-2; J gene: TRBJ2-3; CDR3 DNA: TGTGCCAGCAGCCGTTCCGCTAGGGGTTCGGATACGCAGTATTTT; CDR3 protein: CASSRSARGSDTQYF
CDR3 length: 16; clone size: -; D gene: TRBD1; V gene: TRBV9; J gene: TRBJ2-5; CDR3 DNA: TGTGCCAGCAGCGCTACAGGGGGCGCAGGACGGGAGACCCAGTACTTC; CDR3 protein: CASSATGGAGRETQYF
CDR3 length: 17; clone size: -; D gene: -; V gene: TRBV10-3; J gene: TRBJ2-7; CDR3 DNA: TGTGCCATCAGTGAGTCGATGTTGCGGGATACCGGCTACGAGCAGTACTTC; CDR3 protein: CAISESMLRDTGYEQYF
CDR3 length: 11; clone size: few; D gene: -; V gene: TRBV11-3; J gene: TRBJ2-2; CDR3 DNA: TGTGCCAGCAGCTCGGCCGGGGAGCTGTTTTTT; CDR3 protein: CASSSAGELFF
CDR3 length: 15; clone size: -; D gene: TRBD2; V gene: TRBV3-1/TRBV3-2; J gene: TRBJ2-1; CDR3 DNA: TGTGCCAGCAGCCAAGGGACTAGCGGGGGATATGAGCAGTTCTTC; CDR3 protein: CASSQGTSGGYEQFF
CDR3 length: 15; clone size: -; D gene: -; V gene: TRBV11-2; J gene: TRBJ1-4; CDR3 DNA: TGTGCCAGCAGCTTAGAATGGGTGGAGAGTGAAAAACTGTTTTTT; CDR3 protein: CASSLEWVESEKLFF
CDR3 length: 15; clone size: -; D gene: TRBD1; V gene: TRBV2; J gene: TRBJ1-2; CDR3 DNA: TGTGCCAGCAGTGAATACACCAGGGGGGCCTATGGCTACACCTTC; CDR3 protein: CASSEYTRGAYGYTF
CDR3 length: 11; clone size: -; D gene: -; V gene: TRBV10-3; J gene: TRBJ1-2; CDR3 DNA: TGTGCCACCCGCAGGGGTCGAGGCTACACCTTC; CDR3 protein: CATRRGRGYTF
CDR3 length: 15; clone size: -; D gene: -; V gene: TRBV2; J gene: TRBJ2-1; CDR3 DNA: TGTGCCAGCAGTGCGGCAGGGATATCCTACAATGAGCAGTTCTTC; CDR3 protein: CASSAAGISYNEQFF
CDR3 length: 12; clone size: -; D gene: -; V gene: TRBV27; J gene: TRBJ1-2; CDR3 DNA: TGTGAGGTCGGGGTATCTCGGTATGGCTACACCTTC; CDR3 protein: CEVGVSRYGYTF
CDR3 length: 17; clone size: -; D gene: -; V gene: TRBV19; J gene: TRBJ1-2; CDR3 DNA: TGTGCCAGTAGTATACGAGGCAATCCTATCCCATTCTCCGGCTACACCTTC; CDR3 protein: CASSIRGNPIPFSGYTF
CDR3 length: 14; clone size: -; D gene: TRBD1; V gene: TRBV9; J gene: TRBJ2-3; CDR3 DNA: TGTGCCAGCAGCGCGGACAGGGGTACAGATACGCAGTATTTT; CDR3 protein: CASSADRGTDTQYF
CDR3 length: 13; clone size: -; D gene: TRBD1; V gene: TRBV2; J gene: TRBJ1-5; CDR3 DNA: TGTGCCAGCAAACAGGGGCCCGATCAGCCCCAGCATTTT; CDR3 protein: CASKQGPDQPQHF
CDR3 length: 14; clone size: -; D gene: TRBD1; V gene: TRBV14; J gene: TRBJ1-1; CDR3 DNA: TGTGCCAGCAGCCAGACAGGGATGACAACTGAAGCTTTCTTT; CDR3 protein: CASSQTGMTTEAFF
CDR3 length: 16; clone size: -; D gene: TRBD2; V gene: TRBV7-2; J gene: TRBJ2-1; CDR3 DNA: TGTGCCAGCAGCGTAACTAGCGGGAGTTCCTACAATGAGCAGTTCTTC; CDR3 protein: CASSVTSGSSYNEQFF
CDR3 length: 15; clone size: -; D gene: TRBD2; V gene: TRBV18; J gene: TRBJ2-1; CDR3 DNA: TGTGCCAGCTTCTTAGCGGGAGGGATCTACAATGAGCAGTTCTTC; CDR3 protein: CASFLAGGIYNEQFF
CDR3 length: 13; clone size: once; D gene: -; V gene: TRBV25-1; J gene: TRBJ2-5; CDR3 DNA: TGTGCCTCGCACAGGGATTTCCAAGAGACCCAGTACTTC; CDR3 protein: CASHRDFQETQYF
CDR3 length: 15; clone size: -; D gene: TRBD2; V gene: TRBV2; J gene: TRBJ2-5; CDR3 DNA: TGTGCCAGCAGGGGAGGGACTAGCGGGGGGGAGACCCAGTACTTC; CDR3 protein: CASRGGTSGGETQYF
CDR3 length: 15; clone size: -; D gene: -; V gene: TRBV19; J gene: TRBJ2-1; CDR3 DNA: TGTGCCAGTAGTATAGGGCTAGCACTCGTAAATGAGCAGTTCTTC; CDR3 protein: CASSIGLALVNEQFF
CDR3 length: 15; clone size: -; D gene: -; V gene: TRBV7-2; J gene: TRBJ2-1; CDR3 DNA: TGTGCCAGCAGCTCGGGACTCTTTGTATACAATGAGCAGTTCTTC; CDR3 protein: CASSSGLFVYNEQFF
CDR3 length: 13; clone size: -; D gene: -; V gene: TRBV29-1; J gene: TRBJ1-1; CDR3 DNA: TGCAGCGGGGAGGGGGGCTCAAGGACTGAAGCTTTCTTT; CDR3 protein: CSGEGGSRTEAFF
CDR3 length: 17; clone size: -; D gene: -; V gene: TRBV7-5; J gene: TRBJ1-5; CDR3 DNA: TGTGTCAGAATCCTAGGGACAGGAGCCCCGGGCAATCAGCCCCAGCATTTT; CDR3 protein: CVRILGTGAPGNQPQHF
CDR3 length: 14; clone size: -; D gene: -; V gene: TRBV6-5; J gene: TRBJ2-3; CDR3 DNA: TGTGCCAGCACCGAGCGTATTAGCACAGATACGCAGTATTTT; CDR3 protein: CASTERISTDTQYF
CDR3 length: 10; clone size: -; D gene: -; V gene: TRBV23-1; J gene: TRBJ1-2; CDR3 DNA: TGCGCCAGCAGTCAACGGTTGATCACCTTC; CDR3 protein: CASSQRLITF
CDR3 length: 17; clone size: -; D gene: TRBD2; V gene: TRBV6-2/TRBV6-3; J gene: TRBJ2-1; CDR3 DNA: TGTGCCAGCAGTTATTTTCGGACTAGCGGGAGGGGGAATGAGCAGTTCTTC; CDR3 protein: CASSYFRTSGRGNEQFF
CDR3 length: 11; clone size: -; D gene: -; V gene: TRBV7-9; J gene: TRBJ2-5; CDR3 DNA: TGTGCCAGCAGCCAGGAAGGGGCCCAGTACTTC; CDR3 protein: CASSQEGAQYF
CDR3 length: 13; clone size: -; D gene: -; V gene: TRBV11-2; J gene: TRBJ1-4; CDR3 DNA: TGTGCCAGCAGCCCGGGACAAGTTGGAAAACTGTTTTTT; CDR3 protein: CASSPGQVGKLFF
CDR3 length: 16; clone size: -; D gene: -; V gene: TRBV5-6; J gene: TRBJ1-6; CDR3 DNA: TGTGCCAGCAGCCCAGGGGCCCCATTCTATAATTCACCCCTCCACTTT; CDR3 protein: CASSPGAPFYNSPLHF
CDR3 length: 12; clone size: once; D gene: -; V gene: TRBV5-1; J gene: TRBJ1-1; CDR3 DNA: TGCGCCAGCCAGGGGATGAACACTGAAGCTTTCTTT; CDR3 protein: CASQGMNTEAFF
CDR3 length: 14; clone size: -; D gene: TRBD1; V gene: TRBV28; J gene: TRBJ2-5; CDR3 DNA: TGTGCCAGCAGTCCGACTACAGGGGAAGAGACCCAGTACTTC; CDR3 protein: CASSPTTGEETQYF
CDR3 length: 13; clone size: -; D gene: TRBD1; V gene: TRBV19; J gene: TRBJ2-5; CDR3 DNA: TGTGCCAGTAACCGACAGGGGGGAGAGACCCAGTACTTC; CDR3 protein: CASNRQGGETQYF
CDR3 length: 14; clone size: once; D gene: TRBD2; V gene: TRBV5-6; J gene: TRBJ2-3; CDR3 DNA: TGTGCCAGCAGCGACGGACTAGCAGAAGATACGCAGTATTTT; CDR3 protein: CASSDGLAEDTQYF
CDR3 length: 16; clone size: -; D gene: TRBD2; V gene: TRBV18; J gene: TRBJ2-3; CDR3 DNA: TGTGCCAGCTCACCGGTAGCGGGGGTGAGCACAGATACGCAGTATTTT; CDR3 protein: CASSPVAGVSTDTQYF
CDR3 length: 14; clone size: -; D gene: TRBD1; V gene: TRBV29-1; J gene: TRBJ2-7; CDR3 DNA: TGCAGCATAACAGGGGTACTAGGGGACTACGAGCAGTACTTC; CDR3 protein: CSITGVLGDYEQYF
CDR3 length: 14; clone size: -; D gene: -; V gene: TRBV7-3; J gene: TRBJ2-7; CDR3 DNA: TGTGCCAGCAGCCCTTCGACAGCTTCCTACGAGCAGTACTTC; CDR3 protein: CASSPSTASYEQYF
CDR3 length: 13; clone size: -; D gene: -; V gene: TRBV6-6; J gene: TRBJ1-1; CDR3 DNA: TGTGCCAGCAGTTACTCGAGGGGGTTGGAAGCTTTCTTT; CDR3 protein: CASSYSRGLEAFF
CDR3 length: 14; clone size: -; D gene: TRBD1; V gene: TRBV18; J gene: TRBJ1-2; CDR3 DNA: TGTGCCAGCTCACCGTCGACAGGGAACTATGGCTACACCTTC; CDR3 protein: CASSPSTGNYGYTF